This is a list of T cell receptor beta chains from one sample in a study of blood T cell repertoires in COVID-19. Clones were sequenced by immunoSEQ multiplex PCR, and TCRdb holds only the in-frame ones, with some missing. The table includes about 54,000 clones, roughly 84% detected once. The source material was peripheral blood. These receptors came from a man between 45 and 60 years old with active COVID-19. CDR3s leave out the opening cysteine and the closing phenylalanine or tryptophan.

CDR3aa | v_gene
ASSLPNSYNEQF | TRBV7-3
ASSMTGIYSGANVLT | TRBV5-6
ASSLTSGGYNEQF | TRBV27
ASNQRTYGYT | TRBV19
ASSRLGGYSNQPQH | TRBV11-2
ASSEDSRPEETQY | TRBV9
ASSSRGESRNEQF | TRBV5-1
ASSPGGTVANYGYT | TRBV19
ASRRGISTDTQY | TRBV5-1
ASSRTGKTEAF | TRBV3-1/TRBV3-2
ATKGTGGTDTQY | TRBV18
ASSLSLPPPL | TRBV12-3/TRBV12-4
ASSLLAGGRREQF | TRBV11-2
ASSIAFGLAGQETQY | TRBV19
ASSPPVPGEQY | TRBV28
ASSPIQGAYEQY | TRBV5-1
ASSLDSQANYGYT | TRBV19
ASSITPRETEAF | TRBV19
AWSVRGTVFNQPQH | TRBV30
ASSLRQGTLNEQF | TRBV7-3
ASSVHSTSTDTQY | TRBV7-9
ASSSPYNRDSAKNIQY | TRBV27
ASSSGGDGYNSPLH | TRBV5-4
ASSEGQGHNEQF | TRBV7-3
ASSGAGGPGANVLT | TRBV7-3
ASSPGGADGYT | TRBV7-3
ASSVPLGQDTGELF | TRBV19
ASSVGTVGSSTDTQY | TRBV9
ASSFRVGAYEQY | TRBV28
ASSLVIATSGGAKTQY | TRBV7-8
ASSQRDRVSHGYT | TRBV3-1/TRBV3-2
ATSVVPTDTQY | TRBV5-1
ATSPLTGTDPSTDTQY | TRBV24-1
ASSLRSNFRDIFYEQY | TRBV28
ASSEGGRTAAGANVLT | TRBV2
ASNPRTATSYEQY | TRBV2
ASSLEQLYGYT | TRBV28
ASSQDLHGTSADYNEQF | TRBV4-2
ASSNTGLHQPQH | TRBV7-9
ASSRGREFPYEQY | TRBV6-5
ASSQYVISGSNQPQH | TRBV3-1/TRBV3-2
SASPGWAQPQH | TRBV20-1
ASSFTAANYGYT | TRBV10-2
ASSDHSAGIYNEQF | TRBV9
ASSLGTSGGAEYNEQF | TRBV27
ATITTGTEAF | TRBV2
AIKDDYSNQPQH | TRBV10-3
ASSIATGWGTTEKLF | TRBV19
ASENRDTGVNTIY | TRBV5-4
ASSFNNYGYT | TRBV7-2
AASGGSSYEQY | TRBV10-3
ASRGTSGASYEQY | TRBV27
ASSLEPGSYEQY | TRBV7-2
ASSLPISGPQETQY | TRBV7-8
ASSQWRTGGAPGGANVLT | TRBV3-1/TRBV3-2
ASSLGASPAGELF | TRBV7-9
ASSTGQGASGEKLF | TRBV5-4